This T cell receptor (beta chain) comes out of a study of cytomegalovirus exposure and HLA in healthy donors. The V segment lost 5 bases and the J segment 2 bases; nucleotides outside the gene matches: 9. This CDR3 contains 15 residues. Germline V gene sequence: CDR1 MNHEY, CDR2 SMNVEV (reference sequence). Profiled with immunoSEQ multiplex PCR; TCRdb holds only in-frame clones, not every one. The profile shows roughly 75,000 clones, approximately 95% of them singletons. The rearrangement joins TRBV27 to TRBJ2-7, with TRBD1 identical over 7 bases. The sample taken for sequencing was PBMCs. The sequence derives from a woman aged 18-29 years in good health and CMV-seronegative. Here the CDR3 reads CASSGRGGLAYEQYF. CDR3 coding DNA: TGTGCCAGCAGTGGGCGAGGGGGCCTTGCCTACGAGCAGTACTTC.